A selection of T cell receptor beta chains follows, all from one sample in a study of T cell repertoires in cytomegalovirus infection. TCRdb independently ran MiXCR on the reads; one entry per CDR3 protein. The sample yields 570,000 or so distinct CDR3 sequences, almost 40% seen once. For these TCRs, the target antigens are not known. Here the sequenced sample was cultured PBMCs, taken from culture after CMV antigen stimulation. The receptors were sampled from a human donor in good health (CMV status not recorded). Some clones in this sample may be carry-over from other donors' samples. CDR3s include the opening cysteine and the closing phenylalanine or tryptophan. Each record gives: CDR3 DNA, CDR3 protein, clone size, J gene, V gene, D gene. D genes are given only for firm matches. Where a row states a size, it is once, few, many or the class of an expanded clone; other rows omit it.

CDR3nt: TGCGCCAGCAGCCAAGTTCAGGGGGCGGCCTACGAGCAGTACTTC
CDR3aa: CASSQVQGAAYEQYF
abundance: few
j_gene: TRBJ2-7
v_gene: TRBV4-1
d_gene: TRBD1

CDR3nt: TGTGCCAGCAGCCCCGTTTCGAACACTGAAGCTTTCTTT
CDR3aa: CASSPVSNTEAFF
abundance: .
j_gene: TRBJ1-1
v_gene: TRBV7-6
d_gene: .

CDR3nt: TGTGCCATCAAATCCAACCCACAGGCTGAGCAGTTCTTC
CDR3aa: CAIKSNPQAEQFF
abundance: .
j_gene: TRBJ2-1
v_gene: TRBV10-3
d_gene: .

CDR3nt: TGTGCCATCAGTGACAGCAATAGGGTTAACTATGGCTACACCTTC
CDR3aa: CAISDSNRVNYGYTF
abundance: few
j_gene: TRBJ1-2
v_gene: TRBV10-3
d_gene: .

CDR3nt: TGTGCCAGCAGTTATCGACAGGGGGCTAGTGGCTACACCTTC
CDR3aa: CASSYRQGASGYTF
abundance: .
j_gene: TRBJ1-2
v_gene: TRBV6-5
d_gene: TRBD1

CDR3nt: TGCGCCAGCAGCCAAGTCGGGACAGGCTATGGCTACACCTTC
CDR3aa: CASSQVGTGYGYTF
abundance: .
j_gene: TRBJ1-2
v_gene: TRBV4-1
d_gene: TRBD1

CDR3nt: TGTGCCAGTAGCTTGGGGCAGCTCGAAGCACTAATTGGGGAAAAACTGTTTTTT
CDR3aa: CASSLGQLEALIGEKLFF
abundance: once
j_gene: TRBJ1-4
v_gene: TRBV19
d_gene: .

CDR3nt: TGTGCCAGCAGCTCTACTAGCGGCGGAGGGTTTGAGCTGTTTTTT
CDR3aa: CASSSTSGGGFELFF
abundance: many
j_gene: TRBJ2-2
v_gene: TRBV7-6
d_gene: TRBD2

CDR3nt: TGTGCCAGCAGCCATCCTCTGGTCCAAAATTATAGCAATCAGCCCCAGCATTTT
CDR3aa: CASSHPLVQNYSNQPQHF
abundance: once
j_gene: TRBJ1-5
v_gene: TRBV28
d_gene: .

CDR3nt: TGCGCCAGCAGCCCGTTACAGGGGAGTGGCACTGAAGCTTTCTTT
CDR3aa: CASSPLQGSGTEAFF
abundance: .
j_gene: TRBJ1-1
v_gene: TRBV5-1
d_gene: TRBD1

CDR3nt: TGTGCCAGCAACGACAGGGGGAACACAGATACGCAGTATTTT
CDR3aa: CASNDRGNTDTQYF
abundance: .
j_gene: TRBJ2-3
v_gene: TRBV7-2
d_gene: TRBD1

CDR3nt: TGTGCCAGCAGCTTTGGGGGTACCCGGGGGGAGCAGTACTTC
CDR3aa: CASSFGGTRGEQYF
abundance: .
j_gene: TRBJ2-7
v_gene: TRBV11-2
d_gene: .

CDR3nt: TGTGCCAGCAGTCCCCGAATCGGGACAGGGGAAGCTTTCTTT
CDR3aa: CASSPRIGTGEAFF
abundance: .
j_gene: TRBJ1-1
v_gene: TRBV6-2/TRBV6-3
d_gene: TRBD1

CDR3nt: TGTGCCAGCAGCCAGACGCTCGGCAGCGATTCACCCCTCCACTTT
CDR3aa: CASSQTLGSDSPLHF
abundance: .
j_gene: TRBJ1-6
v_gene: TRBV14
d_gene: .

CDR3nt: TGTGCCAGCAGCTTAATGGTCCGCTATCAGCCCCAGCATTTT
CDR3aa: CASSLMVRYQPQHF
abundance: many
j_gene: TRBJ1-5
v_gene: TRBV7-2
d_gene: .

CDR3nt: TGTGCCAGCAGTTTATCAGGGACCCGGAGGGAGACCCAGTACTTC
CDR3aa: CASSLSGTRRETQYF
abundance: .
j_gene: TRBJ2-5
v_gene: TRBV28
d_gene: .

CDR3nt: TGCAGCGTTGAGAGCAGTTCATTAGATACGCAGTATTTT
CDR3aa: CSVESSSLDTQYF
abundance: .
j_gene: TRBJ2-3
v_gene: TRBV29-1
d_gene: .

CDR3nt: TGTGCCAGCAGCCGGCGTTCTAGCGGGAGTATTGGGAATGAGCAGTTCTTC
CDR3aa: CASSRRSSGSIGNEQFF
abundance: many
j_gene: TRBJ2-1
v_gene: TRBV7-2
d_gene: TRBD2

CDR3nt: TGTGCCAGCAGCTGGGGGGGACTGACTTACACAGATACGCAGTATTTT
CDR3aa: CASSWGGLTYTDTQYF
abundance: .
j_gene: TRBJ2-3
v_gene: TRBV4-2
d_gene: TRBD2

CDR3nt: TGTGCCAGCAGCATGGACATCCTGATGAACACTGAAGCTTTCTTT
CDR3aa: CASSMDILMNTEAFF
abundance: .
j_gene: TRBJ1-1
v_gene: TRBV7-8
d_gene: .

CDR3nt: TGTGCCAGCAGTTATTTGGGAAGCAATCAGCCCCAGCATTTT
CDR3aa: CASSYLGSNQPQHF
abundance: .
j_gene: TRBJ1-5
v_gene: TRBV6-5
d_gene: .

CDR3nt: TGTGCCAGCAGTTCTGGGCCCTTAAGTGAGCAGTTCTTC
CDR3aa: CASSSGPLSEQFF
abundance: few
j_gene: TRBJ2-1
v_gene: TRBV6-2/TRBV6-3
d_gene: .

CDR3nt: TGTGCCAGCAGTCCATTAGGTGATAGCAATCAGCCCCAGCATTTT
CDR3aa: CASSPLGDSNQPQHF
abundance: .
j_gene: TRBJ1-5
v_gene: TRBV6-2/TRBV6-3
d_gene: .

CDR3nt: TGTGCCAGCAGGGGGGACAGAGGAGAGCAGTTCTTC
CDR3aa: CASRGDRGEQFF
abundance: .
j_gene: TRBJ2-1
v_gene: TRBV2
d_gene: TRBD1

CDR3nt: TGTGCCAGCAGCGTAGAACAGGGAGGCACTGAAGCTTTCTTT
CDR3aa: CASSVEQGGTEAFF
abundance: few
j_gene: TRBJ1-1
v_gene: TRBV9
d_gene: .

CDR3nt: TGTGCCAGCACCCCTTGGACAGGGGGGCACACTGAAGCTTTCTTT
CDR3aa: CASTPWTGGHTEAFF
abundance: few
j_gene: TRBJ1-1
v_gene: TRBV7-9
d_gene: TRBD1

CDR3nt: TGTGCCAGCAGCCACAGGCTCCCAGATACGCAGTATTTT
CDR3aa: CASSHRLPDTQYF
abundance: once
j_gene: TRBJ2-3
v_gene: TRBV12-3/TRBV12-4
d_gene: .

CDR3nt: TGTGCCAGTAACGCCGGGGGTGGCTACACCTTC
CDR3aa: CASNAGGGYTF
abundance: .
j_gene: TRBJ1-2
v_gene: TRBV19
d_gene: .

CDR3nt: TGCGCCAGCAGTCCCGATTACATAGGCGAGCAGTACTTC
CDR3aa: CASSPDYIGEQYF
abundance: .
j_gene: TRBJ2-7
v_gene: TRBV10-1
d_gene: .

CDR3nt: TGTGCCAGCAGTTACTCAAGGGTCGTCTACAATGAGCAGTTCTTC
CDR3aa: CASSYSRVVYNEQFF
abundance: few
j_gene: TRBJ2-1
v_gene: TRBV6-2/TRBV6-3
d_gene: .

CDR3nt: TGTGCCAGCAGTTTGGGTGCAGGGTGGAATACTGAAGCTTTCTTT
CDR3aa: CASSLGAGWNTEAFF
abundance: .
j_gene: TRBJ1-1
v_gene: TRBV12-3/TRBV12-4
d_gene: .

CDR3nt: TGTGCCAGCAGCTTAGAGCCAAGAAACCAGCAGTACTTC
CDR3aa: CASSLEPRNQQYF
abundance: few
j_gene: TRBJ2-7
v_gene: TRBV7-2
d_gene: .

CDR3nt: TGTGCCAGCAGCTCGACCAGGCAGTATTTT
CDR3aa: CASSSTRQYF
abundance: .
j_gene: TRBJ2-3
v_gene: TRBV7-2
d_gene: .

CDR3nt: TGCGCCAGCAGTGTCTACCAGAACACCGGGGAGCTGTTTTTT
CDR3aa: CASSVYQNTGELFF
abundance: .
j_gene: TRBJ2-2
v_gene: TRBV10-2
d_gene: .

CDR3nt: TGCGCCAGCAGCCAAGATCCTGGGGGGGCAAAAGAGACCCAGTACTTC
CDR3aa: CASSQDPGGAKETQYF
abundance: .
j_gene: TRBJ2-5
v_gene: TRBV4-1
d_gene: .

CDR3nt: TGTGCCACCAGCAGATCCGGGGATTCACCCCTCCACTTT
CDR3aa: CATSRSGDSPLHF
abundance: .
j_gene: TRBJ1-6
v_gene: TRBV15
d_gene: .

CDR3nt: TGCAGCGTCCTGAAACCATCGGGGGGCTACACCTTC
CDR3aa: CSVLKPSGGYTF
abundance: few
j_gene: TRBJ1-2
v_gene: TRBV29-1
d_gene: .

CDR3nt: TGTGCCAGCAGCTTAGATGGGTGGACAGCTAACACTGAAGCTTTCTTT
CDR3aa: CASSLDGWTANTEAFF
abundance: .
j_gene: TRBJ1-1
v_gene: TRBV7-2
d_gene: .

CDR3nt: TGTGCCAGCAGCTTAGCCGGCGGGGTGGGCACTGAAGCTTTCTTT
CDR3aa: CASSLAGGVGTEAFF
abundance: .
j_gene: TRBJ1-1
v_gene: TRBV7-2
d_gene: .